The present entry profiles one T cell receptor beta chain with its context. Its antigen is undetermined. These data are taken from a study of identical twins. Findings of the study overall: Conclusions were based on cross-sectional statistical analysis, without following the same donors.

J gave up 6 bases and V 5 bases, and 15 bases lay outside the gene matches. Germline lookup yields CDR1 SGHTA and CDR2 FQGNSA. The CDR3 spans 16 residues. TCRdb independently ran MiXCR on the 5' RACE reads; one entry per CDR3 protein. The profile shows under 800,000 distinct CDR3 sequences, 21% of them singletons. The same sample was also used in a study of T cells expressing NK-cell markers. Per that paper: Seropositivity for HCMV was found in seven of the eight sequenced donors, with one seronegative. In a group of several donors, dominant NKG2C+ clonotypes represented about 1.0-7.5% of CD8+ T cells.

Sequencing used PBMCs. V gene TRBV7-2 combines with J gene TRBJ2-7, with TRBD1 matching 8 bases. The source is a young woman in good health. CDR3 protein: CASSGGGQALSREQYF. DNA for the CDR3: TGTGCCAGCAGCGGAGGGGGACAGGCTCTTTCTCGCGAGCAGTACTTC.